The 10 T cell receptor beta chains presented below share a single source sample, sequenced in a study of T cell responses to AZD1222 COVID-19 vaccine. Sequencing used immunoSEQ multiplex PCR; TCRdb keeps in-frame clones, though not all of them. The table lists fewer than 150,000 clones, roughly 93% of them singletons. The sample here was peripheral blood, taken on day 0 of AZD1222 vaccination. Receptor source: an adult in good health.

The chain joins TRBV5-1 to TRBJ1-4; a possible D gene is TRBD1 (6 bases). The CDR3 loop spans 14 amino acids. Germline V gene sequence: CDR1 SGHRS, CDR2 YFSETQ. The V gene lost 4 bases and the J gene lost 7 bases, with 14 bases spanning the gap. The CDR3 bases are TGCGCCAGCAGCGTTGAGGGGGGGCTTGAAAAACTGTTTTTT. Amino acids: CASSVEGGLEKLFF.

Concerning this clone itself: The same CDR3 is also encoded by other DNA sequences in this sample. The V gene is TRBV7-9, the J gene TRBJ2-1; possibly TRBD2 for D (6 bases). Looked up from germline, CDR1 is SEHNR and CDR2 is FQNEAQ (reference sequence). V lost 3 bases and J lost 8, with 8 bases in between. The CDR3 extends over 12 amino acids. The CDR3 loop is CASSLEGYEQFF. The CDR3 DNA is TGTGCCAGCAGCTTGGAGGGCTATGAGCAGTTCTTC.

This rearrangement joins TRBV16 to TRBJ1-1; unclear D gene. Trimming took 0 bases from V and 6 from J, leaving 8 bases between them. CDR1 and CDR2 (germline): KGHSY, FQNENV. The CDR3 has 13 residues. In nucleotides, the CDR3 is TGTGCCAGCAGCCAATCGGGGTTTTCTGAAGCTTTCTTT. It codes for CASSQSGFSEAFF. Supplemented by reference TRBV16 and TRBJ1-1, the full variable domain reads GEEVAQTPKHLVRGEGQKAKLYCAPIKGHSYVFWYQQVLKNEFKFLISFQNENVFDETGMPKERFSAKCLPNSPCSLEIQATKLEDSAVYFCASSQSGFSEAFFGQGTRLTVV.

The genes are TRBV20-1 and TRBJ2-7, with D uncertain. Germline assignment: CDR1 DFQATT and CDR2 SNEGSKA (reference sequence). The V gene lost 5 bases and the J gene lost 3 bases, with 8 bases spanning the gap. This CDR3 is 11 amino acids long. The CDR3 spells CSARRDYEQYF. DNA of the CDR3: TGCAGTGCTCGTAGGGACTACGAGCAGTACTTC.

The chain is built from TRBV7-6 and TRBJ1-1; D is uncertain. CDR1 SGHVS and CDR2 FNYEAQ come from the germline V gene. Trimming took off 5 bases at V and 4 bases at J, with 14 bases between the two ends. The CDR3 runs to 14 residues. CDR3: CASSGYGRGTEAFF. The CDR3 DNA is TGTGCCAGCAGCGGATATGGGCGCGGCACTGAAGCTTTCTTT.

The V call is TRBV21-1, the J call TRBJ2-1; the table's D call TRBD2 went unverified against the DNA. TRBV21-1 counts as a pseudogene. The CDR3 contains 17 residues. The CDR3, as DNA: TGTGCCAGCAGCAAAGCCCTTAGCGGGAGGGTTTGTCGGGAACAGTTCTTC. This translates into CASSKALSGRVCREQFF.

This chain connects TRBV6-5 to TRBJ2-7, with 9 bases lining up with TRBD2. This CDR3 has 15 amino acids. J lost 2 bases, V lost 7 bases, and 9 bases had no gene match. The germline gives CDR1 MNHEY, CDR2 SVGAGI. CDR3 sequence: CASNPLAGSTYEQYF. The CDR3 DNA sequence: TGTGCCAGCAACCCCCTAGCGGGGTCGACCTACGAGCAGTACTTC.

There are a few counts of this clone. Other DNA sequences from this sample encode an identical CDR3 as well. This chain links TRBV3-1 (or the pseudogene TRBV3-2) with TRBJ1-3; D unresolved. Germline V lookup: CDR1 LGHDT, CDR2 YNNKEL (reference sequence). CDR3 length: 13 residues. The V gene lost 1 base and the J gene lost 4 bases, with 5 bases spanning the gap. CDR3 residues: CASSQGRGNTIYF. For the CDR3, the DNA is TGTGCCAGCAGCCAAGGAAGGGGAAACACCATATATTTT.

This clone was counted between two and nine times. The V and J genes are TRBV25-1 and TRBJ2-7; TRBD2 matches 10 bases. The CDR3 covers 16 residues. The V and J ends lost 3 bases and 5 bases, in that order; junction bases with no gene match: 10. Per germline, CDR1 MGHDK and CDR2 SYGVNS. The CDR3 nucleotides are TGTGCCAGCAGTGACCCCGTGGCTAGCGGGAGAAACGAGCAGTACTTC. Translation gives CASSDPVASGRNEQYF.

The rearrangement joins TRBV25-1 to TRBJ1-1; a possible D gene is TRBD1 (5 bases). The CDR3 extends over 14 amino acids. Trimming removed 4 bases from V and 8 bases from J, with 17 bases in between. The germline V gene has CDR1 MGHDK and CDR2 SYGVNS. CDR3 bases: TGTGCCAGCAGTGCCGAATTTGAAAGGACAGAAGCTTTCTTT. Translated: CASSAEFERTEAFF.